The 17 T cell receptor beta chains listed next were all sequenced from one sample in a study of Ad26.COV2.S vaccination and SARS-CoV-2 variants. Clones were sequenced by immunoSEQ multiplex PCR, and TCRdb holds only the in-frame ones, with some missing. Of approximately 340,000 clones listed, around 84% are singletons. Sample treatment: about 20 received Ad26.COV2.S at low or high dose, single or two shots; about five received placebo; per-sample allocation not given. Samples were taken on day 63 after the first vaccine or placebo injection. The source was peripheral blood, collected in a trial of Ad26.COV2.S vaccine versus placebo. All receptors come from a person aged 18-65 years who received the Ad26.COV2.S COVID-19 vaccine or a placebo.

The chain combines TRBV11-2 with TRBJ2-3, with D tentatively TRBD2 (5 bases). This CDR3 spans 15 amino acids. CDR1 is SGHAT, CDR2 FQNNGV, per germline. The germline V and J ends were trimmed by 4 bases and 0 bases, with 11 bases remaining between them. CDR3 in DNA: TGTGCCAGCAGCTCTTTACGGGGTAGCACAGATACGCAGTATTTT. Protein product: CASSSLRGSTDTQYF. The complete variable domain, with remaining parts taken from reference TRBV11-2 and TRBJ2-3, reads EAGVAQSPRYKIIEKRQSVAFWCNPISGHATLYWYQQILGQGPKLLIQFQNNGVVDDSQLPKDRFSAERLKGVDSTLKIQPAKLEDSAVYLCASSSLRGSTDTQYFGPGTRLTVL.

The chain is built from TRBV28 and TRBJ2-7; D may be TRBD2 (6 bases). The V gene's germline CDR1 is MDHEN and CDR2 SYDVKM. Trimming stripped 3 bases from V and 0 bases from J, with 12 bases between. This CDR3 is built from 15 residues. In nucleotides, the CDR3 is TGTGCCAGCAGTTTTGTCCTAGCGACCTCCTACGAGCAGTACTTC. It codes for CASSFVLATSYEQYF.

In nucleotides, the CDR3 is TGTGCCAGCAGTCTACAGGGGGCGAATACAGATACGCAGTATTTT. Its protein is CASSLQGANTDTQYF. The chain has TRBV6-4 and TRBJ2-3; TRBD1 agrees at 9 bases. Per germline, CDR1 MRHNA and CDR2 SNTAGT. V was pared by 5 bases and J by 3 bases, with 6 bases of the junction left unmatched. The CDR3 sequence is 15 residues long.

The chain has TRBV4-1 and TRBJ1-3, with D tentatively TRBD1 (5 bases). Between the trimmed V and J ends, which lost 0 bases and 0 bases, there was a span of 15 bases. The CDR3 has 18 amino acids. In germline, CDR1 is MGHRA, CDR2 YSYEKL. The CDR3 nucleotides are TGCGCCAGCAGCCAAGACACGTGGTCAGGGTTCTCTGGAAACACCATATATTTT. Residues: CASSQDTWSGFSGNTIYF.

The CDR3 sequence is CASSPGGQLNEKLFF. CDR3 in DNA: TGTGCCAGCAGCCCAGGGGGACAGCTTAATGAAAAACTGTTTTTT. This chain connects TRBV7-9 to TRBJ1-4, with 7 positions matching TRBD1. V lost 5 bases, J lost 4 bases, and 7 bases stayed unmatched. Germline loops: CDR1 SEHNR, CDR2 FQNEAQ (reference sequence). CDR3 length: 15 residues.

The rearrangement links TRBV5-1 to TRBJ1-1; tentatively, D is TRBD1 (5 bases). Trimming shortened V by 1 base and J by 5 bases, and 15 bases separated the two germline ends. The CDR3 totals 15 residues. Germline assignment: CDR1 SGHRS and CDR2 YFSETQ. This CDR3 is CASSLWGNAVTEAFF. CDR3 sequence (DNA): TGCGCCAGCAGCTTGTGGGGGAATGCTGTTACTGAAGCTTTCTTT.

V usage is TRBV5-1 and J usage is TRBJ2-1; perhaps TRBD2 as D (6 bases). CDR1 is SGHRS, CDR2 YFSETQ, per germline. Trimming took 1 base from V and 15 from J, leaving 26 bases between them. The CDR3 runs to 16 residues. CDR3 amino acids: CASSLFGPSPPAGPFF. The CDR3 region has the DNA TGCGCCAGCAGCTTGTTCGGCCCTTCTCCCCCCGCGGGGCCGTTCTTC.

CDR3: CASSLQTGYEQYF. Here the CDR3 DNA reads TGCGCCAGCAGCTTACAAACAGGTTACGAGCAGTACTTC. This chain uses TRBV5-1 with TRBJ2-7; tentatively, D is TRBD1 (5 bases). V lost 2 bases and J lost 4, with 10 bases in between. The CDR3 is made up of 13 amino acids. The germline V gene has CDR1 SGHRS and CDR2 YFSETQ.

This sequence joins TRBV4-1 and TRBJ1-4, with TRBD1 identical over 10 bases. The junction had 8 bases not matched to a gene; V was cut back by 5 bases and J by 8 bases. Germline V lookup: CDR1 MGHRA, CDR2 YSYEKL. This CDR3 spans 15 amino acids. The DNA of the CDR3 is TGCGCCAGCAGCACCCGGACAGGGGGTCGGGAAAAACTGTTTTTT. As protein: CASSTRTGGREKLFF.

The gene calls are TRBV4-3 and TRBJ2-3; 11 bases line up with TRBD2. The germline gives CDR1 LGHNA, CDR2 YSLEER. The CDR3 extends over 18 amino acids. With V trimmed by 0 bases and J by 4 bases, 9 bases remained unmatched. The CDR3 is CASSQDRTSGPWADTQYF. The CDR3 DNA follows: TGCGCCAGCAGCCAAGACAGGACTAGCGGGCCATGGGCAGATACGCAGTATTTT.

The CDR3 protein is CASSPLGGGSYEQYF. The CDR3 DNA reads TGTGCCAGCAGCCCCCTGGGGGGGGGATCCTACGAGCAGTACTTC. This chain joins TRBV9 and TRBJ2-7, with TRBD2 matching over 7 bases. CDR1 and CDR2 (germline): SGDLS, YYNGEE. V was pared by 4 bases and J by 1 base, with 8 bases of the junction left unmatched. There are 15 residues in the CDR3. The variable domain in full, completed from reference TRBV9 and TRBJ2-7, reads DSGVTQTPKHLITATGQRVTLRCSPRSGDLSVYWYQQSLDQGLQFLIQYYNGEERAKGNILERFSAQQFPDLHSELNLSSLELGDSALYFCASSPLGGGSYEQYFGPGTRLTVT.

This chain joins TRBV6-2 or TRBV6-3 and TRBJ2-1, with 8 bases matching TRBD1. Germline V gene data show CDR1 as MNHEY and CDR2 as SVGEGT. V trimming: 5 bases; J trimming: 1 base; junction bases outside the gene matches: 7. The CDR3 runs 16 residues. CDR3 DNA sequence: TGTGCCAGCAGTGACTGGACAGGGCTTTCCTACAATGAGCAGTTCTTC. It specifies CASSDWTGLSYNEQFF.

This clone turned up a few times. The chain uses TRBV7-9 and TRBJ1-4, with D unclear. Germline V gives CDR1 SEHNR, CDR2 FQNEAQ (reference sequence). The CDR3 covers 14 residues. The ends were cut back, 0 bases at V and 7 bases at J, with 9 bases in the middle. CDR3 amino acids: CASSLAGMGEKLFF. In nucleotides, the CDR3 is TGTGCCAGCAGCTTAGCGGGTATGGGTGAAAAACTGTTTTTT.

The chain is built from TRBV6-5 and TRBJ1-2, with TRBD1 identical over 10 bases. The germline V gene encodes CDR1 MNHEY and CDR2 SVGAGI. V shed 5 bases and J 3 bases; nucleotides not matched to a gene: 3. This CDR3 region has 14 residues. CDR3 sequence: CASSTDRGHYGYTF. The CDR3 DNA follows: TGTGCCAGCAGTACCGACAGGGGGCACTATGGCTACACCTTC.

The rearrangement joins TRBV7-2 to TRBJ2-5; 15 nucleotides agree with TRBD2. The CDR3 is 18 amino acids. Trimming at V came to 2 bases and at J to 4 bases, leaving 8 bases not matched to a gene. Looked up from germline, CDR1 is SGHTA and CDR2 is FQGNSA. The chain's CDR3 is CASSLYLGLAGGLETQYF. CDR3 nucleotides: TGTGCCAGCAGCTTATATCTGGGACTAGCGGGGGGTCTAGAGACCCAGTACTTC.

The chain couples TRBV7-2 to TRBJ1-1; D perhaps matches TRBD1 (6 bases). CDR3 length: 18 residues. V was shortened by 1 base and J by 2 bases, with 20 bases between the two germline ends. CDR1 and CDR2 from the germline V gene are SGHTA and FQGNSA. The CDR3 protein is CASSLGAGTILVNTEAFF. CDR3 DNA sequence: TGTGCCAGCAGCTTAGGGGCAGGGACAATACTAGTTAACACTGAAGCTTTCTTT.

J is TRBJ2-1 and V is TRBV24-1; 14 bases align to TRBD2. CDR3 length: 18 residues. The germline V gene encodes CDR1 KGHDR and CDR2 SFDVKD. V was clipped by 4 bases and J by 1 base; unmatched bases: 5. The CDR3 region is CATSETSGRARSYNEQFF. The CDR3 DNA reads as TGTGCCACCAGTGAGACTAGCGGGAGGGCGAGGTCCTACAATGAGCAGTTCTTC.